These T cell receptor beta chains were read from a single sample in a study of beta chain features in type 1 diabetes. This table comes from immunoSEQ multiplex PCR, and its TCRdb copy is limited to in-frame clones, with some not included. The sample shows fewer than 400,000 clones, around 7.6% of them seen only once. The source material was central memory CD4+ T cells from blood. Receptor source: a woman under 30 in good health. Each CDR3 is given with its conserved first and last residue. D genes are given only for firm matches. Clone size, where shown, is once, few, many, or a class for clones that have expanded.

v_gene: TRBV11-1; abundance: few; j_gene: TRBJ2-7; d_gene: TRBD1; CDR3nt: TGTGCCAGCAGCTCTATGGTCGCCCGGACAGGGAGAGACGAGCAGTACTTC; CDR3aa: CASSSMVARTGRDEQYF
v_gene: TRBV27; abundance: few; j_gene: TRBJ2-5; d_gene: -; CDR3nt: TGTGCCAGCAGTTTATCACGTCGGCAGGGGGAGACCCAGTACTTC; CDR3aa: CASSLSRRQGETQYF
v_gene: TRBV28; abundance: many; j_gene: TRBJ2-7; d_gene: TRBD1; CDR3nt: TGTGCCAGCAGCCTCGGCCGGACAGGGGGGATGTACTTC; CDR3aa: CASSLGRTGGMYF
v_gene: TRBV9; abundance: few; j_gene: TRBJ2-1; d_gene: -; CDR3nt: TGTGCCAGCAGCGTAGACCCGACGGGGAGGTCCCACAATGAGCAGTTCTTC; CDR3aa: CASSVDPTGRSHNEQFF
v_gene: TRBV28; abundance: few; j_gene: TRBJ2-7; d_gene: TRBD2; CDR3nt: TGTGCCAGCAGTTTTATGATCAGCGGGAAGGATTGCCACTTC; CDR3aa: CASSFMISGKDCHF
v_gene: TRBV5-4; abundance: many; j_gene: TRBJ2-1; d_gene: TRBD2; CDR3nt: TGTGCCAGCAGCTTGGGGGCGGGAGGGCCCGGAAGCTCCTACAATGAGCAGTTCTTC; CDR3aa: CASSLGAGGPGSSYNEQFF
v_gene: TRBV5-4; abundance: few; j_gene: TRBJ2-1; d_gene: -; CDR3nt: TGTGCCAGCAGCTTGACTAGCCGGGGAAACAATGAGCAGTTCTTC; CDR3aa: CASSLTSRGNNEQFF
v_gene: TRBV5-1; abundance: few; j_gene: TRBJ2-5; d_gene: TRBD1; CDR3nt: TGCGCCAGCGCGAGACGGTTCAGGGGGCAAGTTGGTCAAGAGACCCAGTACTTC; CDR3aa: CASARRFRGQVGQETQYF
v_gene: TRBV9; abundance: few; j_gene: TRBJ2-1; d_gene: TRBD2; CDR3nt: TGTGCCAGCAGCTGGAACCAAGCGGGAGACGCTGAGCAGTTCTTC; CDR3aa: CASSWNQAGDAEQFF
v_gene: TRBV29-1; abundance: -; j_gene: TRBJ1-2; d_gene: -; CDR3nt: TGCAGCGTTGAATCCCCTGGCTACACCTTC; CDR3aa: CSVESPGYTF
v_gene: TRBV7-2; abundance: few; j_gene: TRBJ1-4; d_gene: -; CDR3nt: TGTGCCAGCAAAGGACCGATAACTAATGAAAAACTGTTTTTT; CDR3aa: CASKGPITNEKLFF
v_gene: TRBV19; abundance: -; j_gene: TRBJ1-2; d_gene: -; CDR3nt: TGTGCCAGTAGTACATACCGGAGTGGCTACACCTTC; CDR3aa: CASSTYRSGYTF
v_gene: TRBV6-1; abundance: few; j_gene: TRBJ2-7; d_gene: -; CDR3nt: TGTGCCAGCAGTGATTATCCCCCCAGGCAGGGGGGCTACGAGCAGTACTTC; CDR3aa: CASSDYPPRQGGYEQYF
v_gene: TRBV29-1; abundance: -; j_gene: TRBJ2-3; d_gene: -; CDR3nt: TGCAGCGTTACAGGACAGTTAGATACGCAGTATTTT; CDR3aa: CSVTGQLDTQYF
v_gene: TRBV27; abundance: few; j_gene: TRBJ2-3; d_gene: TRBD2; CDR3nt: TGTGCCAGCAGCAGAAAGGCCACTAGCGGGAGGACAGATACGCAGTATTTT; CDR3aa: CASSRKATSGRTDTQYF
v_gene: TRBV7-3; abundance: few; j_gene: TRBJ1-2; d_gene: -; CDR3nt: TGTGCCAGCAGCCCCGGGACGTCTACGAACTATGGCTACACCTTC; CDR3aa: CASSPGTSTNYGYTF
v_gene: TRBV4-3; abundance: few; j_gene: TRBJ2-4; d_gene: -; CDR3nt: TGCGCCAGCAGCCAAGACTCCGTAAACATTCAGTACTTC; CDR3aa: CASSQDSVNIQYF
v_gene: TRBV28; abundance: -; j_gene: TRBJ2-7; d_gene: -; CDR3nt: TGTGCCAGCAGTTCCGGACGGTACGAGCAGTACTTC; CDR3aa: CASSSGRYEQYF
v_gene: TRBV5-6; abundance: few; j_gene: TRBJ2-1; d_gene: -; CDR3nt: TGTGCCAGCAGCTTTATTGCGGGGATCCACAATGAGCAGTTCTTC; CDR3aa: CASSFIAGIHNEQFF
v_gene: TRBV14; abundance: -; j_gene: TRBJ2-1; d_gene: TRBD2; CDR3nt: TGTGCCAGCAGCCAAACCTTAACTAGCGGGAGGGCCCTTGAGCAGTTCTTC; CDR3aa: CASSQTLTSGRALEQFF
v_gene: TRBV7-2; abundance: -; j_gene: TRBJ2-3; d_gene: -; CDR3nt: TGTGCCAGCAGCTTATCACAGCTCACAGATACGCAGTATTTT; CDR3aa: CASSLSQLTDTQYF
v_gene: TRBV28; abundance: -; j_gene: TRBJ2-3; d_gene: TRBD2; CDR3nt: TGTGCCAGCAGTTTCTGGCGGGAGGCACGGAGCACAGATACGCAGTATTTT; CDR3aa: CASSFWREARSTDTQYF
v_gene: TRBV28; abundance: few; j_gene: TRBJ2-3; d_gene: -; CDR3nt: TGTGCCAGCAGTTTCCGACGAGCGGGCACAGATACGCAGTATTTT; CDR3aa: CASSFRRAGTDTQYF
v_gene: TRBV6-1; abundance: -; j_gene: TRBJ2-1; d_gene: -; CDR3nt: TGTGCCAGCAGCCCAGGGCCGAGGGACGTGTTCTTC; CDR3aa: CASSPGPRDVFF
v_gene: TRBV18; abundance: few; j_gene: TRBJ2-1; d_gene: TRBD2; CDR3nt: TGTGCCAGCTCCCGAGGCGGGAGCCTCCAAGGGGAGCAGTTCTTC; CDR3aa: CASSRGGSLQGEQFF
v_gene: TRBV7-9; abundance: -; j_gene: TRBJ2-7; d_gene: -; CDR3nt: TGTGCCAGCAGCTTAATGGGGACCGGGGACGAGCAGTACTTC; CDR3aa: CASSLMGTGDEQYF
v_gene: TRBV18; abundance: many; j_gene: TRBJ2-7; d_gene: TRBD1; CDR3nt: TGTGCCAGCTCCCTGACCGGGACAGGGAACTACGAGCAGTACTTC; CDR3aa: CASSLTGTGNYEQYF
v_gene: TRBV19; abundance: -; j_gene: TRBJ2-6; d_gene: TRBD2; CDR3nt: TGTGCCAGTAGTATGAACGGGAGGCAAGCAAGCTCTGGGGCCAACGTCCTGACTTTC; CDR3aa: CASSMNGRQASSGANVLTF
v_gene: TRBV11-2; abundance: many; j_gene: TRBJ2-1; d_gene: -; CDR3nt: TGTGCCAGCAGCCCTAGGTCGGGACTGCGGGACAATGAGCAGTTCTTC; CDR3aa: CASSPRSGLRDNEQFF
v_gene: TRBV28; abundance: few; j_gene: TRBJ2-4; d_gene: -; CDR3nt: TGTGCCAGCAGTTCCCACACAAACATTCAGTACTTC; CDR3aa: CASSSHTNIQYF
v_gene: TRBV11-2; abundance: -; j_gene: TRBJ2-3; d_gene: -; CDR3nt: TGTGCCAGCAGCTACGGGACAGATACGCAGTATTTT; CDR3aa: CASSYGTDTQYF
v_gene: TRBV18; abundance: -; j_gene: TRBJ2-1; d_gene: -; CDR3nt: TGTGCCAGCTCAACAAGGGATGAGCAGTTCTTC; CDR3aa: CASSTRDEQFF
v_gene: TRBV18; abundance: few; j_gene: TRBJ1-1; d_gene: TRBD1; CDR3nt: TGTGCCAGCTCACGCTCCGGGACAGAGATTTTTGAAGCTTTCTTT; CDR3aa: CASSRSGTEIFEAFF
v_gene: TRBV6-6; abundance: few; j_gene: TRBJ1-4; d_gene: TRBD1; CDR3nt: TGTGCCAGCAGTGGACAGGGGGGAAATGAAAAACTGTTTTTT; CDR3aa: CASSGQGGNEKLFF
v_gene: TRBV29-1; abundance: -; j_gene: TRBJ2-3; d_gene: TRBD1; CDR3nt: TGCAGCGGCACAGGGGGTCGATGGGATACGCAGTATTTT; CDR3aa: CSGTGGRWDTQYF
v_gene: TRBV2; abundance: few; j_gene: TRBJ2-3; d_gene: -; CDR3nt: TGTGCCAGCAAGCTGGAGTCAGATACGCAGTATTTT; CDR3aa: CASKLESDTQYF
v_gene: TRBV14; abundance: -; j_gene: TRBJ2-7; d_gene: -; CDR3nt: TGTGCCTCGCAGCAGGTTAGGTCGTCCGAGCAGTACTTC; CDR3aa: CASQQVRSSEQYF
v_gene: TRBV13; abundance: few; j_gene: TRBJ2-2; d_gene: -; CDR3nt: TGTGCCAGCAGTGAATGGACAGTACGGGCCGGGGAGCTGTTTTTT; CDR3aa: CASSEWTVRAGELFF
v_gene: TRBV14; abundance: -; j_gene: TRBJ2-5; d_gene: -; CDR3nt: TGTGCCAGCAGCCAAGCACACGGGGATCGAGAGACCCAGTACTTC; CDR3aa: CASSQAHGDRETQYF
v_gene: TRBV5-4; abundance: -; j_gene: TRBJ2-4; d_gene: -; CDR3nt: TGTGCCAGCAGCGCCGCGGGAGCCAAAAACATTCAGTACTTC; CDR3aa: CASSAAGAKNIQYF
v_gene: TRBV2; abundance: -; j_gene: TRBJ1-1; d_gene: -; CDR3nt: TGTGCCAGCAGTGAAGTCAGGGCGAACACTGAAGCTTTCTTT; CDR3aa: CASSEVRANTEAFF
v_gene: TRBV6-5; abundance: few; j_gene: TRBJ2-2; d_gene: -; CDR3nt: TGTGCCAGCAGTTACTCGTACGGGGCCGGGGAGCTGTTTTTT; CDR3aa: CASSYSYGAGELFF
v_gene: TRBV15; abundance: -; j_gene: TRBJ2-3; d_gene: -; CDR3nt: TGTGCCACCAGCAGAGCAAGACAGAGCTACACAGATACGCAGTATTTT; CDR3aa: CATSRARQSYTDTQYF
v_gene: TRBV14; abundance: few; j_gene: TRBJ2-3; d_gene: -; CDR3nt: TGTGCCAGCAGCCGGCGTGGGACAGATACGCAGTATTTT; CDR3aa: CASSRRGTDTQYF
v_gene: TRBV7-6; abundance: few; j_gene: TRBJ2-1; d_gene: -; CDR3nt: TGTGCCAGCAGTCCTGTCGCTCACAATGAGCAGTTCTTC; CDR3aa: CASSPVAHNEQFF
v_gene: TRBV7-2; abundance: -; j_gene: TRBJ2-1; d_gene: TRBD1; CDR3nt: TGTGCCAGCAGCTGGGGAGGGACAGGGGGTGCCAATGAGCAGTTCTTC; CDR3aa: CASSWGGTGGANEQFF
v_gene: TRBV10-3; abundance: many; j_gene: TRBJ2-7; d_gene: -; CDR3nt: TGTGCCATCAGTGGGGGTAGCGGAACGGAGTACGAGCAGTACTTC; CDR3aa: CAISGGSGTEYEQYF
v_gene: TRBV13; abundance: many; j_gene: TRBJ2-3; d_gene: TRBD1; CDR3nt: TGTGCCAGCAGCTTTTCGGACAGGCGTACAGATACGCAGTATTTT; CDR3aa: CASSFSDRRTDTQYF
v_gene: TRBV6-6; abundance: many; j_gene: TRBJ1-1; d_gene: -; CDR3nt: TGTGCCAGCAGTTACTCAGACAGCTACACTGAAGCTTTCTTT; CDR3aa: CASSYSDSYTEAFF
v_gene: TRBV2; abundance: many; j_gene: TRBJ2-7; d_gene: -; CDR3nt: TGTGCCAGCAGTGCGGACAACTACGAGCAGTACTTC; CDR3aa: CASSADNYEQYF
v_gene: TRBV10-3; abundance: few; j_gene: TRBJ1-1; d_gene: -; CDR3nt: TGTGCCATCAGTGAGTCGAAAGGCGAAGCTTTCTTT; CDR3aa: CAISESKGEAFF
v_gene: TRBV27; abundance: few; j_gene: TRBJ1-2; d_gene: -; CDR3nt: TGTGCCAGCAGTTTAGTCGGGGGAGTTAGTGGCTACACCTTC; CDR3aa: CASSLVGGVSGYTF
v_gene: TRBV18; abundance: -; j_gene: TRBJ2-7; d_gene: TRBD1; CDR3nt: TGTGCCAGCTCACCACTGAGGTCGGGACAGGGGACCTACGAGCAGTACTTC; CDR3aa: CASSPLRSGQGTYEQYF
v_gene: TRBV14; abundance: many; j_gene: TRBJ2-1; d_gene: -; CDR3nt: TGTGCCAGCAGCCAAGTGGGTAGCAATGAGCAGTTCTTC; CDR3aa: CASSQVGSNEQFF
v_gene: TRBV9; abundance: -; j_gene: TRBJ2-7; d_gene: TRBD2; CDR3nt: TGTGCCAGCAGCGTAGGGCTAGCGGGGAGCTCCTACGAGCAGTACTTC; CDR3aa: CASSVGLAGSSYEQYF
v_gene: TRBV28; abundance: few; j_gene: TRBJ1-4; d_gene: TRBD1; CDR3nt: TGTGCCAGCAGTTCCCCCGACAGGGTCGATGAAAAACTGTTTTTT; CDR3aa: CASSSPDRVDEKLFF
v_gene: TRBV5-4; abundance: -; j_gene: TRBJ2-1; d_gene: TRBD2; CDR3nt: TGTGCCAGCAACCCTTTCGGACTAGCGGGAGCCGAGGGGGGAAACAATGAGCAGTTCTTC; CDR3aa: CASNPFGLAGAEGGNNEQFF
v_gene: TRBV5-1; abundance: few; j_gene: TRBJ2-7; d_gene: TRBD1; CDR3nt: TGCGCCAGCAGTGGCGGAAGGGGGCCCTACGAGCAGTACTTC; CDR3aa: CASSGGRGPYEQYF
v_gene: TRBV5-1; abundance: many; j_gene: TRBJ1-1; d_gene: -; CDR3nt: TGCGCCAGCAGCCAATTCGGGCAAACTGAAGCTTTCTTT; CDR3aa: CASSQFGQTEAFF
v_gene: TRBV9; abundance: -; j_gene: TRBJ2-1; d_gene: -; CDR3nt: TGTGCCAGCAGCGTAGGGGGATCTTCCAACAATGAGCAGTTCTTC; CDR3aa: CASSVGGSSNNEQFF